Below, 17 T cell receptor beta chains from the same sample are listed, as sequenced in a study of cytomegalovirus exposure and HLA in healthy donors. Clones were read by immunoSEQ multiplex PCR, and TCRdb kept only the in-frame ones, dropping some. Altogether approximately 160,000 clones are present, approximately 86% being singletons, with the ten largest covering approximately 2.1%. The sample was PBMCs. The receptors were sampled from a woman between 18 and 30 years old in good health and CMV-seronegative.

This sequence joins TRBV7-6 and TRBJ2-3, with D possibly matching TRBD2 (7 bases). Germline lookup yields CDR1 SGHVS and CDR2 FNYEAQ. The germline V and J ends were trimmed by 1 base and 4 bases, with 9 bases remaining between them. The CDR3 loop spans 14 amino acids. The CDR3 DNA follows: TGTGCCAGCAGCTTAGTGGGGGGGCCAGATACGCAGTATTTT. Its translation: CASSLVGGPDTQYF.

The chain joins TRBV7-9 to TRBJ2-1; D perhaps matches TRBD1 (6 bases). Deletions cut 1 base from V and 9 bases from J, with 13 bases between. This CDR3 has 14 residues. CDR1 and CDR2 from the germline V gene are SEHNR and FQNEAQ (reference sequence). CDR3 sequence reads: CASSLDPGDVEQFF. As DNA, the CDR3 is TGTGCCAGCAGCTTAGACCCAGGGGACGTTGAGCAGTTCTTC. Supplemented by reference TRBV7-9 and TRBJ2-1, the full variable domain reads DTGVSQNPRHKITKRGQNVTFRCDPISEHNRLYWYRQTLGQGPEFLTYFQNEAQLEKSRLLSDRFSAERPKGSFSTLEIQRTEQGDSAMYLCASSLDPGDVEQFFGPGTRLTVL.

The chain is built from TRBV9 and TRBJ2-7; maybe TRBD2 (5 bases). The germline V gene has CDR1 SGDLS and CDR2 YYNGEE. The CDR3 consists of 13 residues. V lost 3 bases and J lost 5, with 12 bases in between. Written as DNA, the CDR3 is TGTGCCAGCAGCGCCGGTAGTAGCGACGAGCAGTACTTC. This codes for CASSAGSSDEQYF. Full variable domain (outside the CDR3, taken from reference TRBV9 and TRBJ2-7): DSGVTQTPKHLITATGQRVTLRCSPRSGDLSVYWYQQSLDQGLQFLIQYYNGEERAKGNILERFSAQQFPDLHSELNLSSLELGDSALYFCASSAGSSDEQYFGPGTRLTVT.

The gene calls are TRBV7-9 and TRBJ2-7, with 13 positions matching TRBD2. Germline-derived CDR1 and CDR2 are SEHNR and FQNEAQ (reference sequence). J lost 5 bases, V lost 4 bases, and 11 bases had no gene match. The CDR3 covers 17 residues. CDR3 protein: CASSSRGGLAGTHEQYF. In DNA, the CDR3 is TGTGCCAGCAGCTCTAGGGGGGGACTAGCGGGGACTCACGAGCAGTACTTC. The full variable domain, its missing parts supplied by reference TRBV7-9 and TRBJ2-7, is DTGVSQNPRHKITKRGQNVTFRCDPISEHNRLYWYRQTLGQGPEFLTYFQNEAQLEKSRLLSDRFSAERPKGSFSTLEIQRTEQGDSAMYLCASSSRGGLAGTHEQYFGPGTRLTVT.

The gene calls are TRBV4-2 and TRBJ1-6; D possibly corresponds to TRBD1 (5 bases). The CDR3 covers 15 residues. The V end was cut by 0 bases, the J end by 8 bases, with 11 bases between. The germline V gene encodes CDR1 LGHNA and CDR2 YNFKEQ. CDR3 DNA: TGTGCCAGCAGCCAAGAGGCGACAGCCTATTCACCCCTCCACTTT. Protein: CASSQEATAYSPLHF.

The rearrangement uses TRBV27 and TRBJ1-2, with D possibly TRBD1 on 6 matching bases. Germline V CDR1 and CDR2: MNHEY, SMNVEV (reference sequence). CDR3 length: 14 amino acids. V lost 5 bases to trimming and J lost 4 bases, with 14 bases between them. The CDR3 loop reads CASSGFDRFYGYTF. The CDR3 DNA sequence: TGTGCCAGCAGTGGCTTCGACAGGTTCTATGGCTACACCTTC.

This chain uses TRBV7-9 with TRBJ1-1; D unresolved. V was pared by 3 bases and J by 0 bases, with 11 bases between. Germline CDR1 is SEHNR and CDR2 is FQNEAQ (reference sequence). This CDR3 has 15 amino acids. This chain's CDR3 is CASSFRGPMNTEAFF. CDR3 DNA sequence: TGTGCCAGCAGCTTCCGCGGCCCGATGAACACTGAAGCTTTCTTT. The whole variable domain, remainder taken from reference TRBV7-9 and TRBJ1-1, is DTGVSQNPRHKITKRGQNVTFRCDPISEHNRLYWYRQTLGQGPEFLTYFQNEAQLEKSRLLSDRFSAERPKGSFSTLEIQRTEQGDSAMYLCASSFRGPMNTEAFFGQGTRLTVV.

This clone was counted between two and nine times. This rearrangement joins TRBV6-1 to TRBJ1-2; TRBD1 might be the D (5 bases). The germline CDR1 and CDR2 sequences are MNHNS and SASEGT. Trimming took 4 bases from V and 4 from J, leaving 10 bases between them. The length of the CDR3 is 13 residues. The CDR3 DNA reads as TGTGCCAGCAGTGTGAACAGGAGCTATGGCTACACCTTC. Its translation is CASSVNRSYGYTF.

This rearrangement joins TRBV10-2 to TRBJ2-5; TRBD1 matches at 7 bases. V lost 0 bases, J lost 8 bases, and 9 bases stayed unmatched. Per the germline V gene, CDR1 is WSHSY and CDR2 is SAAADI. The CDR3 is 15 amino acids. For the CDR3, the DNA is TGCGCCAGCAGTGAGTCGAAGGCCGGGACAGAAACCCAGTACTTC. Translating it yields CASSESKAGTETQYF.

The chain uses TRBV6-6 and TRBJ2-2; the match to TRBD1 covers 7 bases. The CDR3 has 13 amino acids. Germline V gives CDR1 MNHNY, CDR2 SVGAGI (reference sequence). V trimming: 5 bases; J trimming: 6 bases; junction bases outside the gene matches: 3. CDR3 sequence: CASSPTGAGELFF. The CDR3 nucleotides read TGTGCCAGCAGTCCCACAGGGGCCGGGGAGCTGTTTTTT.

The rearrangement links TRBV29-1 to TRBJ2-7; D might be TRBD1 (5 bases). The V and J ends lost 3 bases and 2 bases respectively, with 11 bases between them. The CDR3 has 13 residues. The germline gives CDR1 SQVTM, CDR2 ANQGSEA. The CDR3 reads CSVEGDSAYEQYF. The CDR3, as DNA: TGCAGCGTTGAGGGCGACAGCGCCTACGAGCAGTACTTC.

The J gene is TRBJ2-5, the V gene TRBV5-1, with TRBD2 matching 8 bases. Germline CDR1 is SGHRS and CDR2 is YFSETQ. The CDR3 runs to 16 residues. Germline trimming cut 5 bases from V and 4 bases from J; bases unmatched to any gene: 13. CDR3 sequence: CASSSPIAGTRETQYF. The DNA for the CDR3 is TGCGCCAGCAGTTCCCCGATAGCGGGGACGCGAGAGACCCAGTACTTC.

The chain employs TRBV9 and TRBJ2-7, with TRBD2 identical over 7 bases. The CDR3 has 15 amino acids. Looked up from germline, CDR1 is SGDLS and CDR2 is YYNGEE. With V trimmed by 0 bases and J by 5 bases, 8 bases remained unmatched. CDR3 DNA: TGTGCCAGCAGCGTAGGAGGACTAGGCAAAGACGAGCAGTACTTC. Translating gives CASSVGGLGKDEQYF.

V usage is TRBV2 and J usage is TRBJ2-2, with a tentative D call TRBD1 (6 bases). The germline V gene encodes CDR1 SNHLY and CDR2 FYNNEI. This CDR3 region has 16 residues. Deletions cut 6 bases from V and 1 base from J, with 15 bases between. The CDR3 protein is CASSYPRTVNTGELFF. CDR3 nucleotides: TGTGCCAGCAGCTACCCCAGGACAGTGAACACCGGGGAGCTGTTTTTT. The full variable domain, rest sourced from reference TRBV2 and TRBJ2-2, is EPEVTQTPSHQVTQMGQEVILRCVPISNHLYFYWYRQILGQKVEFLVSFYNNEISEKSEIFDDQFSVERPDGSNFTLKIRSTKLEDSAMYFCASSYPRTVNTGELFFGEGSRLTVL.

This chain connects TRBV11-3 to TRBJ2-1; weak D call: TRBD2 (5 bases). This CDR3 comprises 16 residues. The germline V and J ends were trimmed by 0 bases and 0 bases, with 9 bases remaining between them. Germline CDR1 is SGHNT and CDR2 is YENEEA. Here the CDR3 reads CASSLDHGSSYNEQFF. The DNA for the CDR3 is TGTGCCAGCAGCTTAGATCATGGGAGCTCCTACAATGAGCAGTTCTTC.

This chain uses TRBV4-2 with TRBJ2-1, with a tentative D call TRBD2 (5 bases). The CDR3 consists of 12 residues. Germline lookup yields CDR1 LGHNA and CDR2 YNFKEQ. V was pared by 4 bases and J by 9 bases, with 10 bases between. CDR3 sequence reads: CASSLLASEQFF. The CDR3, as DNA: TGTGCCAGCAGCCTTCTAGCAAGTGAGCAGTTCTTC.

In its sample, this clone was seen once. The chain recombines TRBV7-2 with TRBJ2-2; D not resolved. Trimming removed 1 base at V and 1 base at J, with 4 bases between. The germline V gene encodes CDR1 SGHTA and CDR2 FQGNSA. The CDR3 has 14 amino acids. The CDR3 loop reads CASSLDWNTGELFF. The CDR3 nucleotides read TGTGCCAGCAGCTTAGACTGGAACACCGGGGAGCTGTTTTTT.